These T cell receptor beta chains were read from a single sample in a study of blood T cell repertoires in COVID-19. Method: immunoSEQ multiplex PCR; TCRdb's copy keeps in-frame clones and lacks some. The sample consists of approximately 250,000 clones, roughly 90% of them appearing once. Sequencing was performed on peripheral blood. These receptors were collected from a man aged 30 to 39 with active or convalescent COVID-19. Both conserved end residues are part of each CDR3. D genes are given only for firm matches. A row's size may be missing; if present it is once, few, many or a size class.

TRBV10-3	TRBD2	TRBJ2-5	NA	TGTGCCATCAGTGATCCCAGCGGGGGCCCCCAAGAGACCCAGTACTTC	CAISDPSGGPQETQYF
TRBV6-2/TRBV6-3	NA	TRBJ2-5	NA	TGTGCCAGCAGTTACGCGGGGCCGGAAGAGACCCAGTACTTC	CASSYAGPEETQYF
TRBV5-8	NA	TRBJ2-4	NA	TGTGCCAGCAGGGCGACGAGAGAGGGTGGCATTCAGTACTTC	CASRATREGGIQYF
TRBV5-1	TRBD1	TRBJ2-1	NA	TGCGCCAGCACCTTACGGACAGGGGAAAATGAGCAGTTCTTC	CASTLRTGENEQFF
TRBV3-1/TRBV3-2	TRBD1	TRBJ1-2	NA	TGTGCCAGCAGGGGGACAGCTTATGGCTACACCTTC	CASRGTAYGYTF
TRBV4-1	NA	TRBJ1-3	NA	TGCGCCAGCAGCGCCGAGGACTCTGGAAACACCATATATTTT	CASSAEDSGNTIYF
TRBV3-1/TRBV3-2	NA	TRBJ2-5	NA	TGTGCCAGCAGCCAGGACAGTGCCGCGGGGACCCAGTACTTC	CASSQDSAAGTQYF
TRBV5-1	NA	TRBJ1-5	once	TGCGCCAGCAGCTTCGGGGGTTTCAATCAGCCCCAGCATTTT	CASSFGGFNQPQHF
TRBV4-2	TRBD1	TRBJ1-4	NA	TGTGCCAGCAGCCTAGCCCAGGGGGCGACTAATGAAAAACTGTTTTTT	CASSLAQGATNEKLFF
TRBV30	NA	TRBJ1-2	NA	TGTGCCTGGAGTGTTCCCAGGGCGGGGGGCTACACCTTC	CAWSVPRAGGYTF
TRBV2	TRBD1	TRBJ2-7	NA	TGTGCCAGCAGGGGGACAGGCTACGAGCAGTACTTC	CASRGTGYEQYF
TRBV5-5	NA	TRBJ1-1	NA	TGTGCCAGCAGCGGAGGGGTTTACACTGAAGCTTTCTTT	CASSGGVYTEAFF
TRBV6-1	TRBD1	TRBJ1-5	NA	TGTGCCAGCAGTGAGGGGACAGGAAATCAGCCCCAGCATTTT	CASSEGTGNQPQHF
TRBV15	TRBD1	TRBJ1-5	NA	TGTGCCACCAGCAGGCAGACAGGGGTCGGCAATCAGCCCCAGCATTTT	CATSRQTGVGNQPQHF
TRBV27	NA	TRBJ2-3	NA	TGTGCCAGCAGTCCTCGGGATCGGCGGTACACAGATACGCAGTATTTT	CASSPRDRRYTDTQYF
TRBV7-8	NA	TRBJ1-5	once	TGTGCCAGCAGCTTTGGGCAGGGGAGCAATCAGCCCCAGCATTTT	CASSFGQGSNQPQHF
TRBV18	NA	TRBJ1-6	NA	TGTGCCAGCTTTAAGGACAGCTCCTATAATTCACCCCTCCACTTT	CASFKDSSYNSPLHF
TRBV7-2	NA	TRBJ1-6	NA	TGTGCCAGCAGCTTAGGTGTCAGGGTAGACTATAATTCACCCCTCCACTTT	CASSLGVRVDYNSPLHF
TRBV6-4	NA	TRBJ1-1	few	TGTGCCAGCAGTGACCGTGCCGGAGGAGCATTCAATGAAGCTTTCTTT	CASSDRAGGAFNEAFF
TRBV7-3	TRBD1	TRBJ1-1	NA	TGTGCCAGCAGCTCCCAGGGGGCTATGAACACTGAAGCTTTCTTT	CASSSQGAMNTEAFF
TRBV19	NA	TRBJ1-1	NA	TGTGCCGCCGAGGGGAGGGGGTCGGGGACTGAAGCTTTCTTT	CAAEGRGSGTEAFF
TRBV5-1	NA	TRBJ1-6	NA	TGCGCCAGCAGCACGAAGGGGGAGGGAGGAAATTCACCCCTCCACTTT	CASSTKGEGGNSPLHF
TRBV7-8	NA	TRBJ2-7	NA	TGTGCCAGCAGCTTAGGCGGGGGCCCCTACGAGCAGTACTTC	CASSLGGGPYEQYF
TRBV7-9	NA	TRBJ1-1	NA	TGTGCCAGCAGCCCAATAGGGGTTAGGCAGAACACTGAAGCTTTCTTT	CASSPIGVRQNTEAFF
TRBV5-1	NA	TRBJ2-1	NA	TGCGCCAGCAGCATAATCGGAGGTGGATACAATGAGCAGTTCTTC	CASSIIGGGYNEQFF
TRBV19	TRBD1	TRBJ2-1	NA	TGTGCCAGTAGTACCGGGACAGTCGCCTACAATGAGCAGTTCTTC	CASSTGTVAYNEQFF